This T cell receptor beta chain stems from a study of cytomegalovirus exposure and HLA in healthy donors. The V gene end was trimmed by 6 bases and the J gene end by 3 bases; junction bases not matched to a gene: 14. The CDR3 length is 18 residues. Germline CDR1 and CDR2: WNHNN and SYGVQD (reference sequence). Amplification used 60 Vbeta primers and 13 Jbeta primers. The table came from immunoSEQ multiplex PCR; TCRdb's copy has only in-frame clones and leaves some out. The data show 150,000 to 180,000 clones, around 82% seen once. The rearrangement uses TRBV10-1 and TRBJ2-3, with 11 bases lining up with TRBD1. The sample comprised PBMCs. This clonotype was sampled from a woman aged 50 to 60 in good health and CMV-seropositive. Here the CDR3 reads CASSSGQGETWRTDTQYF. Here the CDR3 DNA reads TGCGCCAGCAGCTCGGGACAGGGGGAAACCTGGCGGACAGATACGCAGTATTTT.